Each of the 24 T cell receptor beta chains below was sequenced from the same sample in a study of T-cell reconstitution after alpha-beta-depleted transplantation in children. It was with unique molecular identifiers that the TCRbeta library was prepared. TCRdb analysed the PCR reads with MiXCR anew, one entry per CDR3 protein. Among 500,000 or so distinct CDR3 sequences listed, 11% were seen once. The specimen was PBMCs, mostly from graft donor cells, collected 180 days after TCRalphabeta/CD19-depleted stem cell transplant. The receptor source for this set is a female patient between 2 and 10 years old who had a stem cell transplant for aplastic anemia, so the T cells may come from the graft donor.

This clonotype was observed at least ten times. This sequence joins TRBV29-1 and TRBJ2-3; D is uncertain. Germline lookup yields CDR1 SQVTM and CDR2 ANQGSEA. CDR3 size: 14 residues. With 3 bases removed from V and 0 bases from J, the gap between germline ends came to 10 bases. CDR3 in amino acids: CSVETLTSTDTQYF. CDR3 bases: TGCAGCGTTGAGACCCTTACTAGCACAGATACGCAGTATTTT.

The chain uses TRBV6-1 and TRBJ2-4; D gene unclear. This CDR3 spans 14 amino acids. The germline V and J ends were trimmed by 8 bases and 1 base, with 12 bases remaining between them. Germline lookup yields CDR1 MNHNS and CDR2 SASEGT. This chain's CDR3 is CASGPRDAKNIQYF. The CDR3 bases are TGTGCCAGCGGTCCGCGCGACGCCAAAAACATTCAGTACTTC.

This clonotype was observed a single time. This chain uses TRBV6-1 with TRBJ2-4; D assignment may be TRBD1 or TRBD2 (5 bases each). CDR1 and CDR2 (germline): MNHNS, SASEGT. Trimming cost V 7 bases and J 5 bases, with 15 bases left between them. The length of the CDR3 is 14 residues. The CDR3 nucleotides read TGTGCCAGCACCAGATCCGGGGCAGAAAACATTCAGTACTTC. This sequence encodes CASTRSGAENIQYF.

The chain has TRBV15 and TRBJ1-3; 11 bases are shared with TRBD1. Germline V gene lookup returns CDR1 LNHNV and CDR2 YYDKDF (reference sequence). This CDR3 region has 16 residues. The trim removed 5 bases at V and 3 bases at J, leaving 6 bases unmatched. In DNA form, the CDR3 reads TGTGCCACCAGCGGCGGGACAGGGGGTTTTGGAAACACCATATATTTT. Encoded protein: CATSGGTGGFGNTIYF.

This clonotype was detected many times. J is TRBJ2-2 and V is TRBV18; D call uncertain. V dropped 0 bases and J dropped 5 bases, with 4 bases sitting between them. The length of the CDR3 is 13 residues. Germline V gene sequence: CDR1 KGHSH, CDR2 LQKENI. CDR3 protein: CASSPPGTGELFF. CDR3 DNA sequence: TGTGCCAGCTCACCACCGGGGACCGGGGAGCTGTTTTTT.

This clonotype was recorded a few times. The V call is TRBV12-3 or TRBV12-4, the J call TRBJ2-2; no clear D gene. With 5 bases removed from V and 7 bases from J, the gap between germline ends came to 20 bases. The CDR3 loop spans 16 amino acids. The CDR3 DNA follows: TGTGCCAGCAGTCCACTCTCCCGACCGGATCTCGGGGAGCTGTTTTTT. It translates to CASSPLSRPDLGELFF.

This clonotype was counted a few times. The genes are TRBV5-6 and TRBJ1-2; 11 bases match TRBD1. The CDR3 contains 15 residues. The germline CDR1 and CDR2 sequences are SGHDT and YYEEEE. V lost 2 bases to trimming and J lost 6 bases; unmatched junction nucleotides: 6. The CDR3 loop reads CASSLIGQGANGYTF. CDR3 sequence (DNA): TGTGCCAGCAGCTTAATTGGACAGGGGGCTAATGGCTACACCTTC. Full variable domain (rest looked up from reference TRBV5-6 and TRBJ1-2): DAGVTQSPTHLIKTRGQQVTLRCSPKSGHDTVSWYQQALGQGPQFIFQYYEEEERQRGNFPDRFSGHQFPNYSSELNVNALLLGDSALYLCASSLIGQGANGYTFGSGTRLTVV.

The rearrangement uses TRBV20-1 and TRBJ1-2; 11 bases line up with TRBD1. Germline lookup yields CDR1 DFQATT and CDR2 SNEGSKA (reference sequence). The V and J ends lost 5 bases and 5 bases, in that order; junction bases with no gene match: 4. The CDR3 has 13 residues. CDR3 in DNA: TGCAGTGCTCGGGACAGGGGGACTTATGGCTACACCTTC. Residues: CSARDRGTYGYTF.

This clonotype appeared a few times. Written as DNA, the CDR3 is TGTGCCAGTAGTATAGTCCAGTATCAGCCCCAGCATTTT. Translation: CASSIVQYQPQHF. The chain uses TRBV19 and TRBJ1-5; no clear D gene. CDR3 length: 13 amino acids. The germline V and J ends were trimmed by 1 base and 5 bases, with 6 bases remaining between them. Germline values: CDR1 LNHDA, CDR2 SQIVND (reference sequence).

This chain connects TRBV4-3 to TRBJ2-7, with 9 bases that match TRBD1. The CDR3 is 18 amino acids. V dropped 3 bases and J dropped 2; count of bases not matched to a gene: 14. Germline CDR1 and CDR2: LGHNA and YSLEER. CDR3 protein: CASSHGPEQGAFPYEQYF. CDR3 DNA: TGCGCCAGCAGCCATGGCCCCGAACAGGGGGCGTTTCCCTACGAGCAGTACTTC.

Comment on this clonotype: At one of its ends the junction is not consistent with the germline gene, which may arise from a read error. V gene TRBV20-1 combines with J gene TRBJ1-1, with TRBD1 matching over 7 bases. Germline V gives CDR1 DFQATT, CDR2 SNEGSKA (reference sequence). The CDR3 runs to 10 residues. CDR3: CSATGESVTF. Here the CDR3 DNA reads TGCAGTGCCACAGGGGAGTCGGTCACCTTT.

The rearrangement links TRBV20-1 to TRBJ2-1; weak D call: TRBD2 (5 bases). CDR1 is DFQATT, CDR2 SNEGSKA, per germline (reference sequence). The V gene lost 5 bases and the J gene lost 5 bases, with 16 bases spanning the gap. This CDR3 contains 14 residues. The CDR3 loop reads CSAALGSGNNEQFF. For the CDR3, the DNA is TGCAGTGCTGCCCTAGGGAGTGGGAACAATGAGCAGTTCTTC.

Note on this clonotype: Germline is not matched at one junction end, which may reflect a read error. V usage is TRBV29-1 and J usage is TRBJ1-2; D may be TRBD1 (5 bases). The germline V gene has CDR1 SQVTM and CDR2 ANQGSEA. The CDR3 is made up of 13 amino acids. The CDR3 DNA is TGCAGCGTTGAAGTGGTGACAGCCTATAGCTACACCTTC. It yields the protein CSVEVVTAYSYTF.

The chain carries TRBV5-1 and TRBJ2-5; D perhaps matches TRBD1 (5 bases). Looked up from germline, CDR1 is SGHRS and CDR2 is YFSETQ. This CDR3 has 13 amino acids. The V and J ends lost 4 bases and 5 bases respectively, with 12 bases between them. CDR3 nucleotides: TGCGCCAGCAGCACCAGGGTAGGCGAGACCCAGTACTTC. Its protein product is CASSTRVGETQYF.

A few counts support this clonotype. The rearrangement uses TRBV7-9 and TRBJ2-3; D remains unclear. CDR1 is SEHNR, CDR2 FQNEAQ, per germline (reference sequence). With 5 bases removed from V and 3 bases from J, the gap between germline ends came to 9 bases. The length of the CDR3 is 13 residues. The CDR3, as DNA: TGTGCCAGCAGCCCCCATGCGACAGATACGCAGTATTTT. As protein: CASSPHATDTQYF.

This clonotype was found a few times. The chain recombines TRBV12-3 or TRBV12-4 with TRBJ2-7, with D unclear. The germline V and J ends were trimmed by 3 bases and 6 bases, with 9 bases remaining between them. The CDR3 length is 12 residues. The CDR3 region has the DNA TGTGCCAGCAGTTTCCCCGGCGGCGAGCAGTACTTC. As protein: CASSFPGGEQYF.

The chain carries TRBV19 and TRBJ1-5; D possibly corresponds to TRBD1 (5 bases). This CDR3 spans 14 amino acids. Germline V gives CDR1 LNHDA, CDR2 SQIVND (reference sequence). Trimming shortened V by 7 bases and J by 5 bases, and 15 bases separated the two germline ends. CDR3: CASNKGKIHQPQHF. CDR3 coding DNA: TGTGCCAGTAACAAGGGGAAAATCCATCAGCCCCAGCATTTT.

This sequence joins TRBV5-6 and TRBJ2-3; 11 bases are shared with TRBD2. The CDR3 contains 15 residues. V lost 3 bases to trimming and J lost 4 bases; unmatched junction nucleotides: 4. Germline CDR1 and CDR2: SGHDT and YYEEEE. For the CDR3, the DNA is TGTGCCAGCAGCTGGGGACTAGCGGTGGCAGATACGCAGTATTTT. Its protein is CASSWGLAVADTQYF.

This clonotype was seen a few times. The rearrangement joins TRBV12-3 or TRBV12-4 to TRBJ1-1, with D possibly TRBD1 on 6 matching bases. The V gene lost 4 bases and the J gene lost 5 bases, with 20 bases spanning the gap. This CDR3 is built from 16 residues. Written as DNA, the CDR3 is TGTGCCAGCAGTTGGGCAACAGGGTCGGGGGGGACTGAAGCTTTCTTT. Translation gives CASSWATGSGGTEAFF.

V gene TRBV2 combines with J gene TRBJ2-7; 9 bases are a match to TRBD1. Looked up from germline, CDR1 is SNHLY and CDR2 is FYNNEI. J lost 1 base, V lost 0 bases, and 7 bases had no gene match. The length of the CDR3 is 17 residues. In DNA, the CDR3 is TGTGCCAGCAGTGAAGCCCCAACAGGGGGCGCATCCTACGAGCAGTACGTC. Protein sequence: CASSEAPTGGASYEQYV.

There are many counts of this clonotype. V usage is TRBV7-2 and J usage is TRBJ2-2; D is unresolved. In germline, CDR1 is SGHTA, CDR2 FQGNSA. There are 14 residues in the CDR3. The V and J ends lost 3 bases and 5 bases respectively, with 10 bases between them. CDR3 DNA sequence: TGTGCCAGCAGCTTTTATGGTGAAACCGGGGAGCTGTTTTTT. This codes for CASSFYGETGELFF.

This clonotype showed up just a few times. This chain uses TRBV6-2 or TRBV6-3 with TRBJ1-5; 11 bases match TRBD1. The trim removed 6 bases at V and 7 bases at J, leaving 11 bases unmatched. Germline V gene sequence: CDR1 MNHEY, CDR2 SVGEGT. The CDR3 loop spans 16 amino acids. CDR3 sequence: CASSSPRTGGRQPQHF. In nucleotides, the CDR3 is TGTGCCAGCAGCTCCCCGCGGACAGGGGGCCGGCAGCCCCAGCATTTT.

The chain couples TRBV5-6 to TRBJ2-3; 7 bases line up with TRBD1. Losses at the gene ends were 4 bases for V and 6 bases for J; bases not matched to a gene: 14. CDR1 and CDR2 from the germline V gene are SGHDT and YYEEEE. The CDR3 contains 16 residues. The CDR3 DNA follows: TGTGCCAGCAGCGTCACCAACAGGGGCCCGCTGGATACGCAGTATTTT. It yields the protein CASSVTNRGPLDTQYF.

In this sample, this clonotype turned up a few times. J is TRBJ2-2 and V is TRBV6-1, with TRBD2 as a possible D gene (6 bases). Germline V gives CDR1 MNHNS, CDR2 SASEGT. The CDR3 is made up of 14 amino acids. Deletions cut 4 bases from V and 6 bases from J, with 12 bases between. CDR3 nucleotides: TGTGCCAGCAGTGTTCTAGCGATGGCCGGGGAGCTGTTTTTT. Amino acids: CASSVLAMAGELFF.